Shown below are 15 T cell receptor beta chains from a single sample sequenced in a study of blood T cells in healthy people across ages. A second PCR, run for about 6 to 11 cycles, used a sample-barcoded 5' primer plus a J-beta primer mix. One entry per CDR3 protein, called by TCRdb with MiXCR from the 5' RACE reads. The sample has about 800,000 distinct CDR3 sequences; 20% to 30% are singletons. This sample was also put to use in a study of T cells of mothers and their children.

Sequences were obtained from blood. Source of these receptors: a boy younger than 18 in good health.

V usage is TRBV7-9 and J usage is TRBJ1-2; weak D call: TRBD1 (6 bases). The CDR3 spans 17 residues. The V gene's germline CDR1 is SEHNR and CDR2 FQNEAQ (reference sequence). The ends were cut back, 2 bases at V and 7 bases at J, with 23 bases in the middle. The CDR3 loop reads CASSLLPLGQAVRGYTF. CDR3 in DNA: TGTGCCAGCAGCTTACTCCCCCTGGGACAAGCGGTACGTGGCTACACCTTC.

CDR3 coding DNA: TGTGCGACCTTGGTCCGCTCTGGAAACACCATATATTTT. Residues: CATLVRSGNTIYF. The rearrangement joins TRBV7-9 to TRBJ1-3; D is uncertain. Per germline, CDR1 SEHNR and CDR2 FQNEAQ (reference sequence). The CDR3 has 13 residues.

The V gene is TRBV11-2, the J gene TRBJ2-5; D may match TRBD1 or TRBD2 (5 bases each). The CDR3 runs 13 residues. Germline CDR1 reads SGHAT; CDR2 reads FQNNGV. Between the trimmed V and J ends, which lost 0 bases and 6 bases, there was a span of 8 bases. The CDR3 DNA sequence: TGTGCCAGCAGCTTAGATTGGGGACAGACCCAGTACTTC. Translation gives CASSLDWGQTQYF.

This clonotype came up a few times. The genes are TRBV28 and TRBJ1-5, with a weak D call TRBD1 (5 bases). CDR3 length equals 14 residues. Trimming shortened V by 6 bases and J by 7 bases, and 16 bases separated the two germline ends. From germline, CDR1 is MDHEN and CDR2 SYDVKM. In DNA form, the CDR3 reads TGTGCCAGCAGCTTGGGGGGATATGTGCAGCCCCAGCATTTT. It codes for CASSLGGYVQPQHF.

This clonotype was observed a few times. The J gene is TRBJ1-1, the V gene TRBV28; D unclear. Per the germline V gene, CDR1 is MDHEN and CDR2 is SYDVKM. This CDR3 contains 17 residues. With 5 bases removed from V and 8 bases from J, the gap between germline ends came to 27 bases. CDR3 amino acids: CASSTPSQKVQLREAFF. As DNA, the CDR3 is TGTGCCAGCAGTACCCCCTCCCAGAAGGTTCAGTTGAGAGAAGCTTTCTTT.

The chain has TRBV10-3 and TRBJ1-2, with unresolved D. The CDR3 sequence is 13 residues long. V lost 4 bases and J lost 4, with 10 bases in between. Germline assignment: CDR1 ENHRY and CDR2 SYGVKD. CDR3 DNA: TGTGCCATCAGTGCGCCGGACTTCTATGGCTACACCTTC. It specifies CAISAPDFYGYTF.

The sample holds many counts of this clonotype. This rearrangement joins TRBV28 to TRBJ2-7, with unresolved D. CDR1 and CDR2 from the germline V gene are MDHEN and SYDVKM. The CDR3 is 11 amino acids. V lost 4 bases, J lost 5 bases, and 6 bases lay in between. CDR3 sequence (DNA): TGTGCCAGCAGTTGGGCCAACGAGCAGTACTTC. This translates into CASSWANEQYF. Drawing the rest from reference TRBV28 and TRBJ2-7, the complete variable domain is DVKVTQSSRYLVKRTGEKVFLECVQDMDHENMFWYRQDPGLGLRLIYFSYDVKMKEKGDIPEGYSVSREKKERFSLILESASTNQTSMYLCASSWANEQYFGPGTRLTVT.

This rearrangement joins TRBV2 to TRBJ2-5; 13 nucleotides line up with TRBD2. The J call is doubtful: the DNA matches TRBJ2-1 better. CDR1 and CDR2 (germline): SNHLY, FYNNEI. The CDR3 contains 17 residues. CDR3 sequence reads: CASVGLAGSYADNEQFF. For the CDR3, the DNA is TGTGCCAGCGTGGGACTAGCGGGATCATACGCGGACAATGAGCAGTTCTTC.

This clonotype was detected only a few times. The V and J genes are TRBV6-2 or TRBV6-3 and TRBJ1-4; D is undetermined. Trimming took off 5 bases at V and 2 bases at J, with 21 bases between the two ends. The germline gives CDR1 MNHEY, CDR2 SVGEGT. CDR3 length: 18 amino acids. Here the CDR3 reads CASSRPSGRQSTNEKLFF. The DNA of the CDR3 is TGTGCCAGCAGTCGTCCGTCCGGCCGTCAATCGACTAATGAAAAACTGTTTTTT.

Notes on this clonotype: The germline gene is not matched at one end of the junction; a read error may be the cause. The chain is built from TRBV18 and TRBJ2-3; no clear D gene. Germline V gene data show CDR1 as KGHSH and CDR2 as LQKENI. The CDR3 runs 12 residues. CDR3 nucleotide sequence: TGTACCAGCTCACCAAGTAGCGATACGCAGTATTTT. Its protein is CTSSPSSDTQYF.

This clonotype was picked up one time. The junction departs from the called germline gene at one end, perhaps through a read error. This chain links TRBV7-2 with TRBJ2-6; D tentatively fits TRBD1 or TRBD2 (5 bases each). Per germline, CDR1 SGHTA and CDR2 FQGNSA. This CDR3 contains 15 residues. The DNA of the CDR3 is TGTGCCAGCAGCTTAGGAGGGGCTGGGGCCAGCGTCCTGACTTTC. Amino acids: CASSLGGAGASVLTF.

The CDR3 here is CSVGDPNTEAFF. In DNA, the CDR3 is TGCAGCGTTGGGGACCCGAACACTGAAGCTTTCTTT. The V and J genes are TRBV29-1 and TRBJ1-1, with D perhaps TRBD1 (5 bases). Per germline, CDR1 SQVTM and CDR2 ANQGSEA. Trimming took off 4 bases at V and 1 base at J, with 7 bases between the two ends. There are 12 residues in the CDR3.

CDR3 protein: CASSLVAPYNQETQYF. The CDR3, as DNA: TGCGCCAGCAGCTTGGTCGCACCATACAACCAAGAGACCCAGTACTTC. The chain combines TRBV5-1 with TRBJ2-5; no clear D gene. The CDR3 covers 16 residues. Looked up from germline, CDR1 is SGHRS and CDR2 is YFSETQ. With 0 bases removed from V and 0 bases from J, the gap between germline ends came to 12 bases.

This rearrangement joins TRBV7-9 to TRBJ2-7, with 9 bases matching TRBD1. Germline-derived CDR1 and CDR2 are SEHNR and FQNEAQ (reference sequence). V shed 6 bases, J shed 5 bases, and the junction held 5 bases outside the gene matches. The CDR3 consists of 13 residues. The CDR3 is CASRGTGSDEQYF. The CDR3, as DNA: TGTGCCAGCAGGGGGACAGGGAGCGACGAGCAGTACTTC.

This clonotype was seen more than once but under ten times. The chain recombines TRBV12-3 or TRBV12-4 with TRBJ2-1; tentative D call: TRBD2 (6 bases). This CDR3 comprises 15 residues. The germline V and J ends were trimmed by 4 bases and 4 bases, with 14 bases remaining between them. CDR3 sequence reads: CASSSSRGRYNEQFF. The DNA of the CDR3 is TGTGCCAGCAGTTCCTCTAGAGGGAGGTACAATGAGCAGTTCTTC.